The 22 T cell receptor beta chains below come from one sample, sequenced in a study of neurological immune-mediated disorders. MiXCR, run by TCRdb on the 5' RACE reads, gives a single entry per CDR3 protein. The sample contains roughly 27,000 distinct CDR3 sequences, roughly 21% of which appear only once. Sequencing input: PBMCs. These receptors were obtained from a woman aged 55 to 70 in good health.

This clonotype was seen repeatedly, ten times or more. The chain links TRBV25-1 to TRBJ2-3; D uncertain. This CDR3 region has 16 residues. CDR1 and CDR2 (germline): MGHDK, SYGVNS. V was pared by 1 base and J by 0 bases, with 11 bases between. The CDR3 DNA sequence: TGTGCCAGCAGTGAATCAGGTCGAACTAGCACAGATACGCAGTATTTT. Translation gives CASSESGRTSTDTQYF.

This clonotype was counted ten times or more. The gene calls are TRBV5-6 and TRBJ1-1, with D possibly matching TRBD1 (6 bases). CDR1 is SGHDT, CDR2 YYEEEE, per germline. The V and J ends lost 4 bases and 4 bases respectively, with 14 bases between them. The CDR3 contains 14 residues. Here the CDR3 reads CASSPAGGGTEAFF. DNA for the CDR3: TGTGCCAGCAGCCCCGCTGGAGGGGGCACTGAAGCTTTCTTT.

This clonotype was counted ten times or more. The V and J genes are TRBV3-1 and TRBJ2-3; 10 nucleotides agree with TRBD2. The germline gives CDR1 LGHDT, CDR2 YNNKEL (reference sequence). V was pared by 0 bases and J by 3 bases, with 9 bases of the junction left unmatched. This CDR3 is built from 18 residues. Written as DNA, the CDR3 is TGTGCCAGCAGCCAAGACCATTCTAGCGGGGGTATGACAGATACGCAGTATTTT. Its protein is CASSQDHSSGGMTDTQYF.

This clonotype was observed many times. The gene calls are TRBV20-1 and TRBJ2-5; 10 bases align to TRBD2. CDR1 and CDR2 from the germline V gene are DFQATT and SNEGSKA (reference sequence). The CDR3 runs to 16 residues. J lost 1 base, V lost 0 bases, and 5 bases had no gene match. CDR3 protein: CSARDHKRGGQETQYF. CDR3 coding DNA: TGCAGTGCTAGAGATCATAAGCGGGGGGGCCAAGAGACCCAGTACTTC.

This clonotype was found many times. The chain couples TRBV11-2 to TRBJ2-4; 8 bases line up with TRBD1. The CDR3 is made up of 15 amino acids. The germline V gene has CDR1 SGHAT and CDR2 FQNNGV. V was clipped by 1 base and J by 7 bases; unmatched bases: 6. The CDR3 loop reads CASSLAGQGLNIQYF. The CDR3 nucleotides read TGTGCCAGCAGCTTAGCTGGACAGGGATTGAACATTCAGTACTTC.

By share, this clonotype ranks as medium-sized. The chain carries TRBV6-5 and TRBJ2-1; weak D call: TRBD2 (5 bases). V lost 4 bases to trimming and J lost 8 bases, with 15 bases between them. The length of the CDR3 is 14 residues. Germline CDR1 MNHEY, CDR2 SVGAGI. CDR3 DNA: TGTGCCAGCAGTTCGGGAACGAATAGGCATGAGCAGTTCTTC. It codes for CASSSGTNRHEQFF.

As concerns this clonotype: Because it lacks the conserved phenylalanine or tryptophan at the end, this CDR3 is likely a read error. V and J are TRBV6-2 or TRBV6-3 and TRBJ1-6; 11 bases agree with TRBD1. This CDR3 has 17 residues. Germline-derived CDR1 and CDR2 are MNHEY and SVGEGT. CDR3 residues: CPSTAGTGGRVSSPLHY. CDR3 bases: TGTCCCAGCACCGCTGGGACAGGGGGTCGGGTATCATCACCCCTCCACTAT.

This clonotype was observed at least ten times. The CDR3 nucleotides read TGTGCCAGCAGCTCCATCGCTGAAGCTTTCTTT. Protein sequence: CASSSIAEAFF. The gene calls are TRBV11-2 and TRBJ1-1, with D unclear. Germline loops: CDR1 SGHAT, CDR2 FQNNGV. The CDR3 is 11 amino acids. V lost 4 bases and J lost 6, with 6 bases in between.

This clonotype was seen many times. CDR3 protein: CASSLTNAGETQYF. CDR3 nucleotide sequence: TGTGCCAGCAGCCTGACAAACGCGGGAGAGACCCAGTACTTC. V gene TRBV5-6 combines with J gene TRBJ2-5; possibly TRBD2 for D (5 bases). The germline V gene encodes CDR1 SGHDT and CDR2 YYEEEE. This CDR3 has 14 amino acids. Trimming cost V 4 bases and J 4 bases, with 14 bases left between them.

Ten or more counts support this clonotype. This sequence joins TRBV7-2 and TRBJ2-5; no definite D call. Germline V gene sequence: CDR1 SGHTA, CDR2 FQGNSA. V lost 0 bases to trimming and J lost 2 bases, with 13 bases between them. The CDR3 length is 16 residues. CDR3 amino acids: CASSLAVTARQETQYF. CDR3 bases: TGTGCCAGCAGCTTAGCGGTGACGGCAAGGCAAGAGACCCAGTACTTC.

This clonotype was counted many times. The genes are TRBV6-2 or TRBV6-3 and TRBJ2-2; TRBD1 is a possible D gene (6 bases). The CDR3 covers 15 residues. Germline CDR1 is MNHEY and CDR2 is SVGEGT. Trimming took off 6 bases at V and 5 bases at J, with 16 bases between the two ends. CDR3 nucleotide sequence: TGTGCCAGCAGCAAGATGAACAGGGCGACCGGGGAGCTGTTTTTT. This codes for CASSKMNRATGELFF.

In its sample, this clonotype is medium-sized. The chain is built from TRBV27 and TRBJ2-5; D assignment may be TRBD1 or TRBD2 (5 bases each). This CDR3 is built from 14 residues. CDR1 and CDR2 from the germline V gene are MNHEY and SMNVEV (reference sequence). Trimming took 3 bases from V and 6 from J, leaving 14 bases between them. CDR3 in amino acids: CASSLGGWGQTQYF. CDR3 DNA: TGTGCCAGCAGTTTGGGCGGGTGGGGACAGACCCAGTACTTC.

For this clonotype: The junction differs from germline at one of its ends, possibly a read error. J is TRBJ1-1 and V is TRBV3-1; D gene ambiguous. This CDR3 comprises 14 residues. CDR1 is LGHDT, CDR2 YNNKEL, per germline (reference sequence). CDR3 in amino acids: CASSQAGSGTEALF. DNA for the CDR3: TGTGCCAGCAGCCAAGCTGGCAGTGGCACTGAAGCTTTATTT.

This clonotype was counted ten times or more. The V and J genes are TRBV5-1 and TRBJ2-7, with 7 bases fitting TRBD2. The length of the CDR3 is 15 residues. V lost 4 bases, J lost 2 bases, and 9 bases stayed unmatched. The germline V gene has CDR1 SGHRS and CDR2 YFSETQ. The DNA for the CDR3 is TGCGCCAGCAGCCTTAATAGCGGGCCCGCCTACGAGCAGTACTTC. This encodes CASSLNSGPAYEQYF.

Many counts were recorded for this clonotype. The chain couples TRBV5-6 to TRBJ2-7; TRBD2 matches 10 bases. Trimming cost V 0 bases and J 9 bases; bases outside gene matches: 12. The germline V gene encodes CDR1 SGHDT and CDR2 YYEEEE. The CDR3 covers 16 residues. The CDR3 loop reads CASSLVPAGGLFRQYF. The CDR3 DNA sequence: TGTGCCAGCAGCTTGGTTCCAGCGGGAGGGCTCTTTCGGCAGTACTTC.

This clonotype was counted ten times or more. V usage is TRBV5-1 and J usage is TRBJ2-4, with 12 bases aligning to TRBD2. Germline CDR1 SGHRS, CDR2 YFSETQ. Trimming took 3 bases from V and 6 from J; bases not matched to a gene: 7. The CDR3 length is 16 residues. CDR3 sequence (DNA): TGCGCCAGCAGCTCCTCCCTAGCGGGGGGGGGAAACATTCAGTACTTC. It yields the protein CASSSSLAGGGNIQYF.

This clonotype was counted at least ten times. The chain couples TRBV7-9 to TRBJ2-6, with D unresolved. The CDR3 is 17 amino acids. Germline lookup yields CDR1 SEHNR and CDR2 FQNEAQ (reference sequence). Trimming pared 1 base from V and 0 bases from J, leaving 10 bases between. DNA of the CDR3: TGTGCCAGCAGCTTAGTTAACAGCAACTCTGGGGCCAACGTCCTGACTTTC. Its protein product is CASSLVNSNSGANVLTF. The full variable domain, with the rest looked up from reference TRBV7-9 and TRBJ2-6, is DTGVSQNPRHKITKRGQNVTFRCDPISEHNRLYWYRQTLGQGPEFLTYFQNEAQLEKSRLLSDRFSAERPKGSFSTLEIQRTEQGDSAMYLCASSLVNSNSGANVLTFGAGSRLTVL.

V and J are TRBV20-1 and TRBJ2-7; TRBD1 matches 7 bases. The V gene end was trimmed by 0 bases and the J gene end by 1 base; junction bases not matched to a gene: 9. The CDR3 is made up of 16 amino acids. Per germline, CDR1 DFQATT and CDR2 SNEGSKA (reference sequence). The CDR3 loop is CSARERATGISYEQYF. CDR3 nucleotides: TGCAGTGCTAGAGAACGAGCGACAGGGATTTCCTACGAGCAGTACTTC.

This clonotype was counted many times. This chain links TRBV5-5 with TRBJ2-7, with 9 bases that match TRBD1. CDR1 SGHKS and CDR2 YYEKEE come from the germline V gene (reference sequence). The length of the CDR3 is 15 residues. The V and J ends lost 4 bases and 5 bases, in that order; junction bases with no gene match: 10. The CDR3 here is CASSPFGTGTHEQYF. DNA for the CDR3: TGTGCCAGCAGCCCATTCGGGACAGGGACCCACGAGCAGTACTTC.

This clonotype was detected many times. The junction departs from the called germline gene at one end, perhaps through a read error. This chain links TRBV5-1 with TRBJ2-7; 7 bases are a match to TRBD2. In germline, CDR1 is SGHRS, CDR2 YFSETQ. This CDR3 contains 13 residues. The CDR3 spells CASSLALAEDRNF. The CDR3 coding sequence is TGCGCCAGCAGCTTGGCGCTAGCGGAAGATAGGAACTTC.

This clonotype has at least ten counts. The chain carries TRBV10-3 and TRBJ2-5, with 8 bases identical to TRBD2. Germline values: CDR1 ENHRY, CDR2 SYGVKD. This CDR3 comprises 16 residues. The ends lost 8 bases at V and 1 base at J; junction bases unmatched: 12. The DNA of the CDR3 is TGTGCCATCTCCAACCCCCGGGGGGGCGGCCAAGAGACCCAGTACTTC. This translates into CAISNPRGGGQETQYF.

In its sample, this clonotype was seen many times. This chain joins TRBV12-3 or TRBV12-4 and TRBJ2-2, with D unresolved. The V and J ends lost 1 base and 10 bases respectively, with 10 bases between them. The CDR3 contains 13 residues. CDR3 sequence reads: CASSLGLGVELFF. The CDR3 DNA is TGTGCCAGCAGTTTAGGGCTCGGCGTGGAGCTGTTTTTT.